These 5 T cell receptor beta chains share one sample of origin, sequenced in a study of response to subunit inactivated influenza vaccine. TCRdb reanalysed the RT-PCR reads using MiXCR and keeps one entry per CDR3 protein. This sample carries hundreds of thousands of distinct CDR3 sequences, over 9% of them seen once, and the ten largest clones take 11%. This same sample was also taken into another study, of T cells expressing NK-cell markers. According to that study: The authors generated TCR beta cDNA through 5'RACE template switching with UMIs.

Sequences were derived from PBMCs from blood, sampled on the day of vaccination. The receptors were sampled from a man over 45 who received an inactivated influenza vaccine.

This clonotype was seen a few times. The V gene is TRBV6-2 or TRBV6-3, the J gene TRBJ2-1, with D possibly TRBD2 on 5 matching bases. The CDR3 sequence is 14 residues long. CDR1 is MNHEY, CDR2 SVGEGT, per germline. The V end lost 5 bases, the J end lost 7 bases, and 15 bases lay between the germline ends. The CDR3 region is CASSKPGIPNEQFF. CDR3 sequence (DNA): TGTGCCAGCAGTAAACCGGGGATCCCGAATGAGCAGTTCTTC.

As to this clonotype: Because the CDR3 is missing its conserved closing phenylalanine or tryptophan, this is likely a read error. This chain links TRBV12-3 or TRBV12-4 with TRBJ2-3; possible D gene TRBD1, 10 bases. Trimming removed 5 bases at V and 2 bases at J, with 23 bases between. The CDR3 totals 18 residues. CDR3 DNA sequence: TGTGCCAGCAGTCGGGGGACAGGGGTAGCGGGAGCCACAGATACGCAGTATTCT. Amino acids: CASSRGTGVAGATDTQYS.

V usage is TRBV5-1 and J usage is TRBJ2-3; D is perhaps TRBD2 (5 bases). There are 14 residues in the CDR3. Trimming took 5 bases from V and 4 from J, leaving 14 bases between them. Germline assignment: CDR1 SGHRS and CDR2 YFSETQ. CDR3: CASSVRGRADTQYF. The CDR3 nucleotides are TGCGCCAGCAGTGTACGGGGTCGGGCAGATACGCAGTATTTT.

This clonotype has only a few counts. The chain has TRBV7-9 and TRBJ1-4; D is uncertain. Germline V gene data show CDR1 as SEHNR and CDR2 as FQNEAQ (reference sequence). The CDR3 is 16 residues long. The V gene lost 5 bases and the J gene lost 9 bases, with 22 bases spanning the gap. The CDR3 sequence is CASSRSEATSGKKLFF. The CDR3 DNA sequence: TGTGCCAGCAGCCGGAGTGAGGCCACTTCAGGCAAAAAACTGTTTTTT.

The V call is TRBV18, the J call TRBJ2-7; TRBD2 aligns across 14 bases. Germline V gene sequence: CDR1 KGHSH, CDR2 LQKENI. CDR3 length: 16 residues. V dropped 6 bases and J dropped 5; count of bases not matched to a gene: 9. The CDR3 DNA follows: TGTGCCAGCTCCGGGACTAGCGGGAGTCTCGGGCACGAGCAGTACTTC. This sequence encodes CASSGTSGSLGHEQYF.